The subject of this entry is one TCR beta chain. Per the authors' pipeline: Nucleated cell number was recorded as an estimate derived from reference gene primer amplification. Sequencing used immunoSEQ multiplex PCR; TCRdb keeps in-frame clones, though not all of them. V and J calls plus clone size are reproduced from that table; the DNA served to infer D and trimming. The sample gives 450,000 to 500,000 clones, roughly nine tenths of which show up once; roughly 8.5% is in the top ten. This specimen belongs to a study of blood T cell repertoires in COVID-19. Study as a whole: Acute-phase and convalescent COVID-19 samples originated in the United States, Italy and Spain. Nucleic acid was either cDNA or gDNA, and it came from T cells, B-cell-depleted T cells, or PBMCs.

Recovery meant two consecutive negative NP/OP PCR tests, professional clearance, or resolved symptoms. Germline CDR1 SGHTA, CDR2 FQGNSA. Trimming took 4 bases from V and 0 from J; bases not matched to a gene: 3. CDR3 length: 16 amino acids. The material sequenced was PBMCs or T cells enriched from blood (not recorded which). The chain links TRBV7-2 to TRBJ2-5, with TRBD2 matching over 12 bases. The source of this sequence is a woman aged 60-75 years who had recovered from COVID-19. The CDR3 sequence: CASSSRLAGDQETQYF. The CDR3 bases are TGTGCCAGCAGCTCCCGACTAGCGGGGGACCAAGAGACCCAGTACTTC.